Described below is a single TCR beta chain sequence and its context. In the original processing: By means of reference gene primer amplification, nucleated cell counts were estimated. Clones were read by immunoSEQ multiplex PCR, and TCRdb kept only the in-frame ones, dropping some. Clone size and the V and J calls come from that table; the DNA yielded D and trimming. The profile shows fewer than 250,000 clones, approximately 83% of them singletons. This sample stems from a study of blood T cell repertoires in COVID-19. As for the study in general: Collection of acute and convalescent COVID-19 samples took place in the United States, Italy and Spain. In each case, the material was cDNA or gDNA derived from T cells, B-cell-depleted T cells, or PBMCs.

CDR1 and CDR2 (germline): SEHNR, FQNEAQ (reference sequence). The length of the CDR3 is 16 residues. The germline V and J ends were trimmed by 4 bases and 4 bases, with 16 bases remaining between them. The chain has TRBV7-9 and TRBJ2-2; tentatively, D is TRBD2 (5 bases). What was sequenced was peripheral blood. The receptor comes from a woman between 50 and 59 years old with acute or convalescent COVID-19. CDR3 sequence reads: CASSSSGKPITGELFF. CDR3 bases: TGTGCCAGCAGCTCTTCCGGGAAACCGATCACCGGGGAGCTGTTTTTT.